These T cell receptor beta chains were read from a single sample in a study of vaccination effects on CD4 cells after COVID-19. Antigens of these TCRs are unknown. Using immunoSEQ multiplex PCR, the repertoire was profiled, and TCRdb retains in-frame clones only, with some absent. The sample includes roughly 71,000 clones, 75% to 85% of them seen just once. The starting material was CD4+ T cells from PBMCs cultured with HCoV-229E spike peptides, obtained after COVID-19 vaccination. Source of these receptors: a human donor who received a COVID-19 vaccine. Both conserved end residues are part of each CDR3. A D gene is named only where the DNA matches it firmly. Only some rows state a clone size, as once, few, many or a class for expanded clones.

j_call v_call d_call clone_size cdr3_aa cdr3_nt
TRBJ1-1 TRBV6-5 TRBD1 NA CASRHDRALNTEAFF TGTGCCAGCAGACACGACAGGGCACTGAACACTGAAGCTTTCTTT
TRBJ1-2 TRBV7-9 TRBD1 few CASSLKTGTGSGYTF TGTGCCAGCAGCCTGAAAACCGGGACAGGGAGCGGCTACACCTTC
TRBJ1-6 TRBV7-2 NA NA CASSLSQTRTVNSPLHF TGTGCCAGCAGCTTATCGCAAACCCGGACAGTGAATTCACCCCTCCACTTT
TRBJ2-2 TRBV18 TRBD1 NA CASSQNRQGPGELFF TGTGCCAGCTCACAAAACCGACAGGGGCCCGGGGAGCTGTTTTTT
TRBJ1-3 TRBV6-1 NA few CASSEGAVIGTIYF TGTGCCAGCAGTGAAGGGGCAGTGATCGGCACCATATATTTT
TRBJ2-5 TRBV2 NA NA CASAHEGRVRGETQYF TGTGCCAGCGCTCACGAGGGCAGGGTAAGGGGAGAGACCCAGTACTTC
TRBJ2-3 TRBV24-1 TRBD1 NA CATSDTGQGFADTQYF TGTGCCACCAGTGATACAGGACAGGGTTTCGCAGATACGCAGTATTTT
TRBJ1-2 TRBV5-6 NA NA CASSLGLRANYGYTF TGTGCCAGCAGCTTAGGACTGCGAGCTAACTATGGCTACACCTTC
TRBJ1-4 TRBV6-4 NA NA CASNEGAGEKLFF TGTGCCAGCAACGAAGGGGCTGGTGAAAAACTGTTTTTT
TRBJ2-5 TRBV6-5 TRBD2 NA CASSYSASGEETQYF TGTGCCAGCAGTTACTCGGCCAGCGGGGAAGAGACCCAGTACTTC
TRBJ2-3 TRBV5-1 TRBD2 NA CASSSGGEDTQYF TGCGCCAGCAGTTCCGGGGGGGAGGATACGCAGTATTTT
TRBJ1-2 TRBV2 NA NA CASRNTGGGWGYTF TGTGCCAGCAGGAACACCGGGGGGGGATGGGGCTACACCTTC
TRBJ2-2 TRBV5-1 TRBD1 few CASSLEGGERGELFF TGCGCCAGCAGCTTGGAAGGGGGCGAACGGGGGGAGCTGTTTTTT
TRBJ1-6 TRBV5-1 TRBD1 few CASSLEPGQGRNSPLHF TGCGCCAGCAGCTTGGAACCGGGACAGGGTCGTAATTCACCCCTCCACTTT
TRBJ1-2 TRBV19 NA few CASSRSFAGNYGYTF TGTGCCAGTAGTAGGTCATTTGCGGGAAACTATGGCTACACCTTC
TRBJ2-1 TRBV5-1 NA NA CASSFGGGQLREQFF TGCGCCAGCAGCTTCGGCGGGGGCCAACTCAGGGAGCAGTTCTTC
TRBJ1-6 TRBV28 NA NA CASSLGGELQYNSPLHF TGTGCCAGCAGTTTGGGGGGCGAGTTGCAATATAATTCACCCCTCCACTTT